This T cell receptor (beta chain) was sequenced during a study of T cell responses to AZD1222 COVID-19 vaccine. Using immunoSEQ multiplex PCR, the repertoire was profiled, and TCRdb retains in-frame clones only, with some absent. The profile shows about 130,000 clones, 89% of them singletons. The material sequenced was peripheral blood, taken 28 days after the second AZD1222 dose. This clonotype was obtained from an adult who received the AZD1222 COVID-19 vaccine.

CDR3: CASSDIGDEQFF. Written as DNA, the CDR3 is TGTGCCAGCTCAGACATTGGGGATGAGCAGTTCTTC. The rearrangement links TRBV18 to TRBJ2-1; D unresolved. The CDR3 contains 12 residues. The V gene's germline CDR1 is KGHSH and CDR2 LQKENI. V was clipped by 5 bases and J by 8 bases, with 10 bases between them. The variable domain in full, completed from reference TRBV18 and TRBJ2-1, reads NAGVMQNPRHLVRRRGQEARLRCSPMKGHSHVYWYRQLPEEGLKFMVYLQKENIIDESGMPKERFSAEFPKEGPSILRIQQVVRGDSAAYFCASSDIGDEQFFGPGTRLTVL.